What follows are 7 T cell receptor beta chains derived from one specimen sequenced in a study of early T cells in non-severe SARS-CoV-2 infection. TCRdb processed the 5' RACE reads anew with MiXCR; each CDR3 protein has one entry. The table shows around 99,000 distinct CDR3 sequences, with 11% occurring only once. Sequencing was carried out using whole blood. All receptors come from an adult who was a healthcare worker with PCR-confirmed SARS-CoV-2 infection or an uninfected control (not recorded which).

This clonotype was seen at least ten times. The rearrangement joins TRBV6-2 or TRBV6-3 to TRBJ1-5; TRBD1 is a possible D gene (6 bases). Trimming cost V 5 bases and J 0 bases, with 8 bases left between them. The CDR3 consists of 14 residues. The germline V gene encodes CDR1 MNHEY and CDR2 SVGEGT. CDR3 sequence reads: CASSGQYSNQPQHF. CDR3 nucleotides: TGTGCCAGCAGTGGACAGTATAGCAATCAGCCCCAGCATTTT.

V and J are TRBV27 and TRBJ2-7; D tentatively fits TRBD1 or TRBD2 (5 bases each). Looked up from germline, CDR1 is MNHEY and CDR2 is SMNVEV (reference sequence). Trimming took off 5 bases at V and 4 bases at J, with 24 bases between the two ends. The CDR3 runs to 17 residues. Written as DNA, the CDR3 is TGTGCCAGCAGTATAAGACCTGGGACCGAGGGCCCGTACGAGCAGTACTTC. It codes for CASSIRPGTEGPYEQYF.

This clonotype was seen many times. V usage is TRBV9 and J usage is TRBJ2-1; a possible D gene is TRBD1 (5 bases). The CDR3 is 13 residues long. V was trimmed by 4 bases and J by 15 bases, leaving 20 bases between them. Germline V gene data show CDR1 as SGDLS and CDR2 as YYNGEE. In nucleotides, the CDR3 is TGTGCCAGCAGCCCCTACCCGGACAATTTCCCGTTCTTC. Its translation: CASSPYPDNFPFF.

This clonotype was counted at least ten times. The chain links TRBV4-3 to TRBJ2-1, with D possibly being TRBD1 or TRBD2 (5 bases each). Germline CDR1 and CDR2: LGHNA and YSLEER. Deletions cut 2 bases from V and 6 bases from J, with 11 bases between. This CDR3 contains 14 residues. Here the CDR3 reads CASSQSWGSNEQFF. For the CDR3, the DNA is TGCGCCAGCAGCCAATCCTGGGGGAGCAATGAGCAGTTCTTC.

The rearrangement uses TRBV2 and TRBJ1-1; TRBD1 matches 9 bases. The CDR3 is 13 residues long. Germline-derived CDR1 and CDR2 are SNHLY and FYNNEI. V lost 6 bases and J lost 5; bases outside the gene matches: 4. The CDR3 sequence: CASRQGARTEAFF. CDR3 DNA sequence: TGTGCCAGCAGACAGGGGGCGAGGACTGAAGCTTTCTTT. The whole variable domain, remainder taken from reference TRBV2 and TRBJ1-1, is EPEVTQTPSHQVTQMGQEVILRCVPISNHLYFYWYRQILGQKVEFLVSFYNNEISEKSEIFDDQFSVERPDGSNFTLKIRSTKLEDSAMYFCASRQGARTEAFFGQGTRLTVV.

J is TRBJ2-7 and V is TRBV20-1; D gene ambiguous. The assigned J gene may be wrong: the sequence end matches TRBJ2-1 better. Germline CDR1 is DFQATT and CDR2 is SNEGSKA (reference sequence). This CDR3 is 14 amino acids long. The CDR3 coding sequence is TGCAGTGCTTCCCAACCCGGAGTCTCCTACGAGCAGTTCTTC. Its protein product is CSASQPGVSYEQFF.

This clonotype was observed at least ten times. The chain employs TRBV5-5 and TRBJ2-3; 7 bases fit TRBD1. Trimming took 4 bases from V and 5 from J; bases not matched to a gene: 13. CDR3 size: 16 residues. Germline assignment: CDR1 SGHKS and CDR2 YYEKEE (reference sequence). CDR3 nucleotides: TGTGCCAGCAGCCCCTTGACAGGGAGTCCGCAAGATACGCAGTATTTT. Its protein is CASSPLTGSPQDTQYF. The whole variable domain, remainder taken from reference TRBV5-5 and TRBJ2-3, is DAGVTQSPTHLIKTRGQQVTLRCSPISGHKSVSWYQQVLGQGPQFIFQYYEKEERGRGNFPDRFSARQFPNYSSELNVNALLLGDSALYLCASSPLTGSPQDTQYFGPGTRLTVL.